The rows below give T cell receptor beta chains drawn from one sample of a study of T cell responses to AZD1222 COVID-19 vaccine. The data were produced by immunoSEQ multiplex PCR, yet TCRdb's version contains in-frame clones alone and is incomplete. In the table there are 75,000 to 95,000 clones, about 90% of which are singletons. Sample: peripheral blood, taken on day 0 of MenACWY control vaccination. These receptors were taken from an adult in good health. Each CDR3 is given with its conserved first and last residue. A D gene is named only where the DNA matches it firmly. Clone size is not always given. Where it is, it says once, few, many or a class for expanded clones.

v_call: TRBV7-9
d_call: .
j_call: TRBJ2-3
clone_size: .
cdr3_aa: CASSSDTYTQYF
cdr3_nt: TGTGCCAGCAGCTCAGACACCTATACGCAGTATTTT

v_call: TRBV6-2/TRBV6-3
d_call: TRBD1
j_call: TRBJ2-1
clone_size: .
cdr3_aa: CASSDADRGESNEQFF
cdr3_nt: TGTGCCAGCAGCGACGCGGACAGGGGGGAGAGCAATGAGCAGTTCTTC

v_call: TRBV30
d_call: .
j_call: TRBJ1-2
clone_size: once
cdr3_aa: CAWRTAGYGYTF
cdr3_nt: TGTGCCTGGAGGACAGCGGGATATGGCTACACCTTC

v_call: TRBV2
d_call: TRBD1
j_call: TRBJ1-2
clone_size: .
cdr3_aa: CASSVYPGTGDGYTF
cdr3_nt: TGTGCCAGCAGTGTCTACCCCGGGACAGGAGATGGCTACACCTTC

v_call: TRBV6-5
d_call: .
j_call: TRBJ1-2
clone_size: .
cdr3_aa: CASTLGQGGYTF
cdr3_nt: TGTGCCAGCACGCTAGGGCAGGGAGGCTACACCTTC

v_call: TRBV7-3
d_call: .
j_call: TRBJ2-5
clone_size: .
cdr3_aa: CASSFSWGETQYF
cdr3_nt: TGTGCCAGCAGCTTCAGTTGGGGGGAGACCCAGTACTTC

v_call: TRBV6-1
d_call: TRBD1
j_call: TRBJ2-1
clone_size: .
cdr3_aa: CASRPGTGGNEQFF
cdr3_nt: TGTGCCAGCAGACCCGGGACAGGGGGCAATGAGCAGTTCTTC

v_call: TRBV7-9
d_call: TRBD2
j_call: TRBJ2-3
clone_size: .
cdr3_aa: CASSLAGLAGGRTDTQYF
cdr3_nt: TGTGCCAGCAGCTTAGCGGGACTAGCGGGGGGGCGCACAGATACGCAGTATTTT

v_call: TRBV23-1
d_call: TRBD2
j_call: TRBJ2-1
clone_size: .
cdr3_aa: CASSHPQLAGGSYNEQFF
cdr3_nt: TGCGCCAGCAGTCACCCCCAACTAGCGGGGGGTTCCTACAATGAGCAGTTCTTC

v_call: TRBV3-1/TRBV3-2
d_call: .
j_call: TRBJ1-1
clone_size: once
cdr3_aa: CASSSYVRGTEAFF
cdr3_nt: TGTGCCAGCAGCTCATATGTGAGGGGAACTGAAGCTTTCTTT

v_call: TRBV18
d_call: TRBD1
j_call: TRBJ2-7
clone_size: .
cdr3_aa: CASSYAGTELTSLYF
cdr3_nt: TGTGCCAGCTCCTACGCCGGGACAGAACTTACGAGCCTGTACTTC

v_call: TRBV28
d_call: .
j_call: TRBJ2-2
clone_size: .
cdr3_aa: CASTPRRGGGTGELFF
cdr3_nt: TGTGCCAGCACCCCTAGAAGGGGAGGGGGAACCGGGGAGCTGTTTTTT

v_call: TRBV10-2
d_call: TRBD2
j_call: TRBJ2-7
clone_size: few
cdr3_aa: CASSIMGWGGLYSYEQYF
cdr3_nt: TGCGCCAGCAGTATAATGGGTTGGGGAGGGCTTTACTCCTACGAGCAGTACTTC

v_call: TRBV6-1
d_call: .
j_call: TRBJ1-6
clone_size: .
cdr3_aa: CASSEIDNSPLHF
cdr3_nt: TGTGCCAGCAGTGAAATAGACAATTCACCCCTCCACTTT

v_call: TRBV2
d_call: TRBD1
j_call: TRBJ1-2
clone_size: .
cdr3_aa: CASSEARDRRANYGYTF
cdr3_nt: TGTGCCAGCAGTGAAGCCCGGGACAGGAGAGCTAACTATGGCTACACCTTC

v_call: TRBV5-1
d_call: .
j_call: TRBJ2-4
clone_size: .
cdr3_aa: CASSLNAGGAKNIQYF
cdr3_nt: TGCGCCAGCAGCTTGAATGCTGGGGGAGCCAAAAACATTCAGTACTTC

v_call: TRBV4-1
d_call: TRBD2
j_call: TRBJ2-1
clone_size: once
cdr3_aa: CASSHFSSTSGGAGEQFF
cdr3_nt: TGCGCCAGCAGCCATTTCTCCTCGACTAGCGGGGGGGCAGGTGAGCAGTTCTTC

v_call: TRBV14
d_call: .
j_call: TRBJ1-2
clone_size: few
cdr3_aa: CASSQDQGSYGYTF
cdr3_nt: TGTGCCAGCAGCCAAGATCAGGGGAGCTATGGCTACACCTTC

v_call: TRBV5-5
d_call: TRBD1
j_call: TRBJ1-1
clone_size: .
cdr3_aa: CASSLGDRVRMGTEAFF
cdr3_nt: TGTGCCAGCAGCTTGGGGGACAGGGTCAGGATGGGAACTGAAGCTTTCTTT

v_call: TRBV6-5
d_call: .
j_call: TRBJ2-3
clone_size: .
cdr3_aa: CATQGGYATDTQYF
cdr3_nt: TGTGCCACCCAAGGGGGGTATGCCACAGATACGCAGTATTTT

v_call: TRBV7-2
d_call: TRBD2
j_call: TRBJ2-3
clone_size: .
cdr3_aa: CASSLLSGGGRDTQYF
cdr3_nt: TGTGCCAGCAGCTTATTGAGTGGCGGGGGTAGGGATACGCAGTATTTT

v_call: TRBV5-1
d_call: TRBD2
j_call: TRBJ2-1
clone_size: .
cdr3_aa: CASSLVSGVGDEQFF
cdr3_nt: TGCGCCAGCAGCTTGGTTAGCGGGGTGGGCGATGAGCAGTTCTTC

v_call: TRBV7-3
d_call: .
j_call: TRBJ2-1
clone_size: .
cdr3_aa: CASSLRYSYNEQFF
cdr3_nt: TGTGCCAGCAGCTTACGGTACTCCTACAATGAGCAGTTCTTC

v_call: TRBV11-2
d_call: .
j_call: TRBJ1-1
clone_size: once
cdr3_aa: CASSPRGGLNTEAFF
cdr3_nt: TGTGCCAGCAGCCCCCGTGGGGGACTGAACACTGAAGCTTTCTTT

v_call: TRBV16
d_call: .
j_call: TRBJ1-5
clone_size: .
cdr3_aa: CASSSGHTLNQPQHF
cdr3_nt: TGTGCCAGCAGCTCGGGACATACACTCAATCAGCCCCAGCATTTT

v_call: TRBV4-3
d_call: .
j_call: TRBJ2-6
clone_size: .
cdr3_aa: CASSQAGVGANVLTF
cdr3_nt: TGCGCCAGCAGCCAAGCAGGGGTTGGGGCCAACGTCCTGACTTTC

v_call: TRBV27
d_call: .
j_call: TRBJ1-1
clone_size: .
cdr3_aa: CASRRGRANTEAFF
cdr3_nt: TGTGCCAGCAGGAGAGGACGGGCAAACACTGAAGCTTTCTTT

v_call: TRBV4-3
d_call: .
j_call: TRBJ2-6
clone_size: .
cdr3_aa: CASSQDGGGANVLTF
cdr3_nt: TGCGCCAGCAGCCAAGATGGAGGTGGGGCCAACGTCCTGACTTTC

v_call: TRBV28
d_call: .
j_call: TRBJ1-5
clone_size: .
cdr3_aa: CASSPIFTGNQPQHF
cdr3_nt: TGTGCCAGCAGTCCAATCTTTACAGGGAATCAGCCCCAGCATTTT